This T cell receptor (beta chain) is from a study of T cells in Graves' hyperthyroidism and ophthalmopathy. This CDR3 contains 16 residues. The germline V and J ends were trimmed by 7 bases and 0 bases, with 16 bases remaining between them. Germline V gene lookup returns CDR1 SGHAT and CDR2 FQNNGV. Findings and caveats of the study: Using 13 V-J features, a model discriminated ophthalmopathy from stable hyperthyroidism. Researchers found most expanded thyroid clonotypes above 0.001 in blood as well.

Stable disease denoted Graves' hyperthyroidism without ophthalmopathy progression within 18 months. Patients with uncontrolled infections, other autoimmune diseases, pregnancy or lactation were excluded. The sample holds many counts of this clonotype. Its antigen is not identified. TCR beta CDR3 regions were amplified from RNA transcripts. RT-PCR in the first round (using the HTBI primer set) targeted the TCR CDR3. TCRdb passed the multiplex PCR reads through MiXCR, listing each CDR3 protein once. The sample lists some 180,000 distinct CDR3 sequences, around 16% occurring once. The J gene is TRBJ2-1, the V gene TRBV11-2, with D unresolved. What was sequenced was blood. The clonotype was recovered from a woman aged 50 to 60 with Graves' hyperthyroidism. Here the CDR3 DNA reads TGTGCCAGCATGGGTGTGGTCTCCCCCTCCTACAATGAGCAGTTCTTC. Its protein is CASMGVVSPSYNEQFF.